Presented here are 5 T cell receptor beta chains from one specimen sequenced in a study of cytomegalovirus exposure and HLA in healthy donors. Researchers ran the PCR with 60 Vbeta and 13 Jbeta primers. Repertoires were generated with immunoSEQ multiplex PCR, while TCRdb's copy carries only in-frame clones and drops some. Of around 170,000 clones listed, over 65% are singletons. Sequencing used PBMCs. These receptor sequences come from a man aged 18 to 29 in good health and CMV-seronegative.

The genes are TRBV9 and TRBJ2-2; tentatively, D is TRBD1 (5 bases). The CDR3 loop spans 13 amino acids. V gave up 3 bases and J gave up 6 bases, with 9 bases separating them. Germline CDR1 is SGDLS and CDR2 is YYNGEE. The CDR3 reads CASSALGAGELFF. The CDR3 nucleotides are TGTGCCAGCAGCGCTTTAGGGGCCGGGGAGCTGTTTTTT.

This chain connects TRBV2 to TRBJ1-2; the D gene is possibly TRBD1 (6 bases). Deletions cut 7 bases from V and 7 bases from J, with 16 bases between. CDR3 length: 13 amino acids. Germline assignment: CDR1 SNHLY and CDR2 FYNNEI. The CDR3 here is CASMGRGEGGYTF. The CDR3 region has the DNA TGTGCCAGCATGGGCAGGGGCGAAGGTGGCTACACCTTC. Combining the CDR3 with reference TRBV2 and TRBJ1-2 gives the whole variable domain EPEVTQTPSHQVTQMGQEVILRCVPISNHLYFYWYRQILGQKVEFLVSFYNNEISEKSEIFDDQFSVERPDGSNFTLKIRSTKLEDSAMYFCASMGRGEGGYTFGSGTRLTVV.

The chain is built from TRBV7-2 and TRBJ2-3; perhaps TRBD2 as D (6 bases). V was shortened by 1 base and J by 4 bases, with 15 bases between the two germline ends. The CDR3 covers 16 residues. Looked up from germline, CDR1 is SGHTA and CDR2 is FQGNSA. The CDR3 nucleotides are TGTGCCAGCAGCTTAGGTCTAGCGATAAGTGCAGATACGCAGTATTTT. Translation gives CASSLGLAISADTQYF.

The genes are TRBV5-1 and TRBJ2-3; D may be TRBD2 (6 bases). This CDR3 is 15 amino acids long. V was pared by 0 bases and J by 4 bases, with 12 bases between. Germline CDR1 reads SGHRS; CDR2 reads YFSETQ. The CDR3 protein is CASSLAGGGADTQYF. DNA for the CDR3: TGCGCCAGCAGCTTGGCTGGGGGAGGAGCAGATACGCAGTATTTT.

The chain has TRBV29-1 and TRBJ2-2, with D possibly TRBD2 on 5 matching bases. The V gene's germline CDR1 is SQVTM and CDR2 ANQGSEA. This CDR3 is built from 13 residues. Trimming cost V 7 bases and J 6 bases, with 15 bases left between them. CDR3 in DNA: TGCAGCGGGGCTACAGCGGTTCCCGGGGAGCTGTTTTTT. This translates into CSGATAVPGELFF.